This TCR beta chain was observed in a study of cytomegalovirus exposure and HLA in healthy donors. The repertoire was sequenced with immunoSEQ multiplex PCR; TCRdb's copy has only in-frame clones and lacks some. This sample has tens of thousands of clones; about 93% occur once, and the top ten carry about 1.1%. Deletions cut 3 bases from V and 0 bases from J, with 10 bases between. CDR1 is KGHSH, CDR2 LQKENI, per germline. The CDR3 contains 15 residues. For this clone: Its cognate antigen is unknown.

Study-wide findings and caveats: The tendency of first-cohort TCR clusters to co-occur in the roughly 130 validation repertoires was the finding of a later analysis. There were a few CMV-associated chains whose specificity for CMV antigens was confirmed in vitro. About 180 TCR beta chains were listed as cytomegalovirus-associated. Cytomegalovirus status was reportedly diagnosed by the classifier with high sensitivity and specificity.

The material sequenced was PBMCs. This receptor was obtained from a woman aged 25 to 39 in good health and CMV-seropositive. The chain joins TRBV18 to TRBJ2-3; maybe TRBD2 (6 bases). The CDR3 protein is CASSPLAHSTDTQYF. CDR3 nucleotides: TGTGCCAGCTCACCTCTAGCGCATAGCACAGATACGCAGTATTTT.